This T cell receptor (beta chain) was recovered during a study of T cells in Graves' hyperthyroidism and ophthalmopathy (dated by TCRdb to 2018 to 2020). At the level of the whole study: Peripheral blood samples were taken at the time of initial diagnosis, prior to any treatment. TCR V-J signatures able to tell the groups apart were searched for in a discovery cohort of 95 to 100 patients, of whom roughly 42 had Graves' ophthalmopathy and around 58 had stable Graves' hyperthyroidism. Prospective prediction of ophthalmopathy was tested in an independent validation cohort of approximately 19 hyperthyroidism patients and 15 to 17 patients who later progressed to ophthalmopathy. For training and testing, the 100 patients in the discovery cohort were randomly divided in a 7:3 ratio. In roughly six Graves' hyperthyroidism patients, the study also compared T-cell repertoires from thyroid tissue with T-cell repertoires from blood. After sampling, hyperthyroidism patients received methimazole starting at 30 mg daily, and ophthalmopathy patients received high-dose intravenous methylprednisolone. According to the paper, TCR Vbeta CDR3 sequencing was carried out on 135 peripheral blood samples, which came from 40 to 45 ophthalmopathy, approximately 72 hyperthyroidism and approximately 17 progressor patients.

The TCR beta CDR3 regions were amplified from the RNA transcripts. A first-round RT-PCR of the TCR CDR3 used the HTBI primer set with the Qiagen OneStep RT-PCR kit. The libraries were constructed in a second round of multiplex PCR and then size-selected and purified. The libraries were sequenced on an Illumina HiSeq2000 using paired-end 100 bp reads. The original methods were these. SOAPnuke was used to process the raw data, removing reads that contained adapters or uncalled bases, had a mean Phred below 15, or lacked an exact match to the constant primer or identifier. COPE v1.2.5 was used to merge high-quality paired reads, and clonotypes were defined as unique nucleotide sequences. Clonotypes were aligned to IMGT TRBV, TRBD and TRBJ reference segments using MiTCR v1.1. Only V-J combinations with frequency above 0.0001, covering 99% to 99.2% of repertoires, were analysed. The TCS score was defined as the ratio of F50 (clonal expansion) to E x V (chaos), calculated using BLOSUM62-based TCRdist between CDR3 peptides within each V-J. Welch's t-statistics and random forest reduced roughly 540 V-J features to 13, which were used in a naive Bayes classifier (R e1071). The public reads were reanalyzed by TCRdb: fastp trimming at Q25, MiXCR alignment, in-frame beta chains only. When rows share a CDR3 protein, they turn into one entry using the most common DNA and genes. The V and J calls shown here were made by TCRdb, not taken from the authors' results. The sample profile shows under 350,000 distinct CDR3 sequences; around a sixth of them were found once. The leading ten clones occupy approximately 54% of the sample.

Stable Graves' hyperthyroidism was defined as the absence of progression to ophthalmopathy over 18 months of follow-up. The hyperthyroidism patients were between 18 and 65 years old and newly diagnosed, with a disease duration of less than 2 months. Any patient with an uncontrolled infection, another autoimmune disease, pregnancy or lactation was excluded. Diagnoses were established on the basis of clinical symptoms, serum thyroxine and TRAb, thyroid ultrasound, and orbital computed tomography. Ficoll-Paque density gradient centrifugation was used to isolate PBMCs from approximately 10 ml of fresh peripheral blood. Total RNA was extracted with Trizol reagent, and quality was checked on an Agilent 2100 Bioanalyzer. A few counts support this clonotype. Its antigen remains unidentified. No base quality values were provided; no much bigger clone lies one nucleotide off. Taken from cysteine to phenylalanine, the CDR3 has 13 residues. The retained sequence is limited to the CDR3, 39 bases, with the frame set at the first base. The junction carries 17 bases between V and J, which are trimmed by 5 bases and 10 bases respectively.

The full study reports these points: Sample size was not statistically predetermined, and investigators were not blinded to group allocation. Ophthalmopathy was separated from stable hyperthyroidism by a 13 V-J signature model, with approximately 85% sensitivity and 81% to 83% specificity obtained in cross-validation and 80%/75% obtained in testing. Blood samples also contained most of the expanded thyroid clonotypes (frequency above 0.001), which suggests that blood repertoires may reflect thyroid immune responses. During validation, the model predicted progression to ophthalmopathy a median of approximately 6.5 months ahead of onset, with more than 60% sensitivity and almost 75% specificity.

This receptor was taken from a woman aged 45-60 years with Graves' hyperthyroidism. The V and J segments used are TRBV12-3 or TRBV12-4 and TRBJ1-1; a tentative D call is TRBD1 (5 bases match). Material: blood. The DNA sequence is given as TGTGCCAGCAGTCTAGGACAAGGCGAGACAGCTTTCTTT. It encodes CASSLGQGETAFF.